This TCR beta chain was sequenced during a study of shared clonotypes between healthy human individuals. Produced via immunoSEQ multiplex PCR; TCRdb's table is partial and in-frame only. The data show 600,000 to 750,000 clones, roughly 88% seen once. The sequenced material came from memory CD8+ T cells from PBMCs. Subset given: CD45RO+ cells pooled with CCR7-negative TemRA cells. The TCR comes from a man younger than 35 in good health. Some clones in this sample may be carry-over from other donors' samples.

As DNA, the CDR3 is TGTGCCAGCAGTTTGTTCGACCCAGCCGAGCAGTACTTC. Encoded protein: CASSLFDPAEQYF. V is TRBV6-5 and J is TRBJ2-5; D unresolved. The J call may be incorrect, as the DNA end agrees better with TRBJ2-7. Germline assignment: CDR1 MNHEY and CDR2 SVGAGI. This CDR3 contains 13 residues.